This TCR beta chain comes out of a study of CD8+CD57+ T cells in acquired aplastic anemia. This clonotype has a handful of counts. This CDR3 region has 15 residues. Germline V gene data show CDR1 as MNHEY and CDR2 as SMNVEV (reference sequence). The V and J ends lost 6 bases and 3 bases, in that order; junction bases with no gene match: 8. The use of genomic DNA as template underpinned the TCR beta VDJ and CDR3 profiling. TCRdb reanalysed the reads using MiXCR and keeps one entry per CDR3 protein. The sample yields some 200,000 distinct CDR3 sequences, about 37% seen once. The chain employs TRBV27 and TRBJ2-7; TRBD2 aligns across 10 bases. Sequencing was performed on sorted CD4+, CD8+, or CD8+CD57+ T cells (not recorded which) from PBMCs. This clonotype was sampled from a human donor in good health, serving as a control. The CDR3 sequence is CASRLAGGGLYEQYF. The CDR3 DNA sequence: TGTGCCAGCAGGTTAGCGGGAGGAGGTCTCTACGAGCAGTACTTC.